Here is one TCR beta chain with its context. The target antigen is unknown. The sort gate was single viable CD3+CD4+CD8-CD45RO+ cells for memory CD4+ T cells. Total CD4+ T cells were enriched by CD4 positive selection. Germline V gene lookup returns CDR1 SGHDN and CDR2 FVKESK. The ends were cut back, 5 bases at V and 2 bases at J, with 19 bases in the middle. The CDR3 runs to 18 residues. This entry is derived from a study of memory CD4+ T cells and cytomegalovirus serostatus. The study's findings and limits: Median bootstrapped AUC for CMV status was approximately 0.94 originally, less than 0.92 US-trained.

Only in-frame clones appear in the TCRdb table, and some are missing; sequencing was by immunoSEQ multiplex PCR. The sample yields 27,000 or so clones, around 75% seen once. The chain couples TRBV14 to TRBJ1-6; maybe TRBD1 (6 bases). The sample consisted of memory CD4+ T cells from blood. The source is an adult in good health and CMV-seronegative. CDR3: CASSAKSGESPYNSPLHF. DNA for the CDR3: TGTGCCAGCAGCGCCAAATCAGGGGAAAGCCCCTATAATTCACCCCTCCACTTT.